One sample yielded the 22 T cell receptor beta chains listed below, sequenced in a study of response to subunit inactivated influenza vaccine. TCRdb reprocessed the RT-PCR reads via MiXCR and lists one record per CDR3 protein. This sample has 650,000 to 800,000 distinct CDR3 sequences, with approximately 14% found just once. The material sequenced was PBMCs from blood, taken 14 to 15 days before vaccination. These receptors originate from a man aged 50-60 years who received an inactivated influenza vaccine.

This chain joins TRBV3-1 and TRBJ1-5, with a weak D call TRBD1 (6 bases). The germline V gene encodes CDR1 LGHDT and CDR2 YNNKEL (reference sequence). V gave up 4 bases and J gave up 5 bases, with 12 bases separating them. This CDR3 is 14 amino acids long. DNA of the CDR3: TGTGCCAGCAGCCGATACAGGGATGATCAGCCCCAGCATTTT. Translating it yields CASSRYRDDQPQHF.

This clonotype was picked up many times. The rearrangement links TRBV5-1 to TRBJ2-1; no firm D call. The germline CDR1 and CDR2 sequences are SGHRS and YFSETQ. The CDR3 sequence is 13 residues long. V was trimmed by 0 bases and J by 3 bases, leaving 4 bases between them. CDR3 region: CASSLAHYNEQFF. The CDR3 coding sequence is TGCGCCAGCAGCTTGGCCCACTACAATGAGCAGTTCTTC.

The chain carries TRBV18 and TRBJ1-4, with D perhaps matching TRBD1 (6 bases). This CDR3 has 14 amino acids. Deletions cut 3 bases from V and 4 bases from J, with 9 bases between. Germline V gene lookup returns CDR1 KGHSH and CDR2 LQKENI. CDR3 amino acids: CASSPGQNNEKLFF. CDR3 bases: TGTGCCAGCTCACCCGGACAGAATAATGAAAAACTGTTTTTT.

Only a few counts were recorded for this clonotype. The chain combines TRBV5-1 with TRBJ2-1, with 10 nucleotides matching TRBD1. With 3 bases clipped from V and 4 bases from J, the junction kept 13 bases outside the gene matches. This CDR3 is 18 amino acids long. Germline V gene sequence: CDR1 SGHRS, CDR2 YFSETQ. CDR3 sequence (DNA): TGCGCCAGCAGCTCCGGGACCCGGGACAGGGGCCAGTACAATGAGCAGTTCTTC. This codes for CASSSGTRDRGQYNEQFF.

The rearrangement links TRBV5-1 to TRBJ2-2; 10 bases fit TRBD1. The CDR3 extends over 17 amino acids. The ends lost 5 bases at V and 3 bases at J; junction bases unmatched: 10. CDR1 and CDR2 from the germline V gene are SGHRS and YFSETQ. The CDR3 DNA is TGCGCCAGCAGGCTGAGTATTGGACAGGGGGACACCGGGGAGCTGTTTTTT. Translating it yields CASRLSIGQGDTGELFF.

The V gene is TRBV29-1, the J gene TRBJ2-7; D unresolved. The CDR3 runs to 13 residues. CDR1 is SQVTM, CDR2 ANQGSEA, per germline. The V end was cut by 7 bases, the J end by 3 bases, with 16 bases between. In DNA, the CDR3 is TGCAGCGCTGCGTTGGGCGGATTCTACGAGCAGTACTTC. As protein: CSAALGGFYEQYF.

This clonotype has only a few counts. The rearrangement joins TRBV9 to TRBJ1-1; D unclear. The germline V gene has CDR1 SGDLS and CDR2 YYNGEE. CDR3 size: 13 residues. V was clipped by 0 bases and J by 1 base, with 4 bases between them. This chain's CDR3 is CASSVEPNTEAFF. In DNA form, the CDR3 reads TGTGCCAGCAGCGTAGAGCCGAACACTGAAGCTTTCTTT.

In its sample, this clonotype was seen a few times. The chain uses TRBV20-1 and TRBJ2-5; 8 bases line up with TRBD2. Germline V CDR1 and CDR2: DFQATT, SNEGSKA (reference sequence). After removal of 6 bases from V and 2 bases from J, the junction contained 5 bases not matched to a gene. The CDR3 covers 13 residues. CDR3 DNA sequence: TGCAGTGCGCAACTAGCGGCACAAGAGACCCAGTACTTC. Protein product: CSAQLAAQETQYF.

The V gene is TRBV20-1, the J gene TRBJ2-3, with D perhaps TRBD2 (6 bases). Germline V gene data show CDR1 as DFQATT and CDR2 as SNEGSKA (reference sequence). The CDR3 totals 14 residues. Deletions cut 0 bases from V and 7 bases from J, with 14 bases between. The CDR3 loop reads CSARDWGERNTQYF. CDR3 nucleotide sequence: TGCAGTGCTAGAGATTGGGGGGAGAGGAATACGCAGTATTTT.

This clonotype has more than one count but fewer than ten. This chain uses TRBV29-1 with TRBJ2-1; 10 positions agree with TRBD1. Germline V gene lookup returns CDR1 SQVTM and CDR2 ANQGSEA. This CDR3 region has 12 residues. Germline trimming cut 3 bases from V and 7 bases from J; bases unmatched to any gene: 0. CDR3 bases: TGCAGCGTTGAGGGACAGGGGAATGAGCAGTTCTTC. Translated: CSVEGQGNEQFF.

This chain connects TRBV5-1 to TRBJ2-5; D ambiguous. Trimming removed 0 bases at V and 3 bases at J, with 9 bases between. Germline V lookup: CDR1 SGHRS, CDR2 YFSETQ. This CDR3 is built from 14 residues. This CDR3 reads CASSLEQVEETQYF. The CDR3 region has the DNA TGCGCCAGCAGCTTGGAGCAGGTGGAAGAGACCCAGTACTTC. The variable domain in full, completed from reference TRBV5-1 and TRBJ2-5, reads KAGVTQTPRYLIKTRGQQVTLSCSPISGHRSVSWYQQTPGQGLQFLFEYFSETQRNKGNFPGRFSGRQFSNSRSEMNVSTLELGDSALYLCASSLEQVEETQYFGPGTRLLVL.

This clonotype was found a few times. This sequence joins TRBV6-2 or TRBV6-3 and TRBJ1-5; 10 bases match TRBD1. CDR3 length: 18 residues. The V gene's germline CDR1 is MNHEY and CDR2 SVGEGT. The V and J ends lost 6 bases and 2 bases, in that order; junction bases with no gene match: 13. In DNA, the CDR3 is TGTGCCAGCAGCTATCCGACAGGGGGCTACTGGGGCAATCAGCCCCAGCATTTT. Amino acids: CASSYPTGGYWGNQPQHF.

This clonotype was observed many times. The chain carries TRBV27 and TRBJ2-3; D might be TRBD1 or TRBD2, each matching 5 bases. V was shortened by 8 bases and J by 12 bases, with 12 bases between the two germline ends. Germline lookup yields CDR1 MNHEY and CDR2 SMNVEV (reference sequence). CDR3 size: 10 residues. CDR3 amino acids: CASGRGYQYF. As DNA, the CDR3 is TGTGCCAGCGGTCGGGGCTACCAGTATTTT.

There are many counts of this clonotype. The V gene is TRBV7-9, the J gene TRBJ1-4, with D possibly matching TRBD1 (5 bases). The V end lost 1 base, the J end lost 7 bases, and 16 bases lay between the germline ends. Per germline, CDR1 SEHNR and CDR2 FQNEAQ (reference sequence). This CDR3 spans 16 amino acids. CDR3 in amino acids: CASSLGGTDQREKLFF. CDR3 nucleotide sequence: TGTGCCAGCAGCTTAGGCGGGACCGACCAACGTGAAAAACTGTTTTTT.

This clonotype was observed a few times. CDR3 DNA: TGTGCCAGCAGCACCGACAGGGTTGGAAAATCAGATACGCAGTATTTT. It specifies CASSTDRVGKSDTQYF. The chain is built from TRBV9 and TRBJ2-3; 7 nucleotides align to TRBD1. The germline V gene has CDR1 SGDLS and CDR2 YYNGEE. V lost 4 bases to trimming and J lost 4 bases; unmatched junction nucleotides: 12. This CDR3 has 16 residues.

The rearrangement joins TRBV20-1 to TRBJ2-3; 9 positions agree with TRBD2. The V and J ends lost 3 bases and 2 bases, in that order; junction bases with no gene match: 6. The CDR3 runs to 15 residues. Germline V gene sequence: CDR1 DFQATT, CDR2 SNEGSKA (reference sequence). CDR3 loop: CSASPASGITDTQYF. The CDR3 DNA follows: TGCAGTGCTAGCCCGGCTAGCGGGATCACAGATACGCAGTATTTT.

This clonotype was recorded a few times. The CDR3 bases are TGCGCCAGCAGCCAGGGTCTAGTTAATGAAAAACTGTTTTTT. Translation: CASSQGLVNEKLFF. This chain connects TRBV4-1 to TRBJ1-4; D unclear. Trimming took off 3 bases at V and 4 bases at J, with 9 bases between the two ends. The CDR3 has 14 amino acids. Germline V gene sequence: CDR1 MGHRA, CDR2 YSYEKL.

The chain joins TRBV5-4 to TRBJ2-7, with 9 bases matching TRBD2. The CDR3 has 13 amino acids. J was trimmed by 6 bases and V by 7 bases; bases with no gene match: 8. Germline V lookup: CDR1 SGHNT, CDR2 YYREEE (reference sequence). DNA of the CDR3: TGTGCCAGCGGCCTAGCGGGAAATGGCGAGCAGTACTTC. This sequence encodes CASGLAGNGEQYF.

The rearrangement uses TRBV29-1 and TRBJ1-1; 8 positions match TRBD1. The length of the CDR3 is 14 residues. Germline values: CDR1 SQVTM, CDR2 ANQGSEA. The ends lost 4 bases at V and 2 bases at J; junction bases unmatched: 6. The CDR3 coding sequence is TGCAGCGTTGTACGGCAGGGGGCAAACACTGAAGCTTTCTTT. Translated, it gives CSVVRQGANTEAFF.

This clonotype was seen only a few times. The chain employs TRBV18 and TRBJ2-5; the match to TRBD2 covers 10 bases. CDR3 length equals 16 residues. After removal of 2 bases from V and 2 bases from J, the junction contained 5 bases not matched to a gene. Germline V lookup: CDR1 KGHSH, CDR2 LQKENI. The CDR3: CASSPTLLAGQETQYF. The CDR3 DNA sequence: TGTGCCAGCTCACCAACCCTACTAGCGGGGCAAGAGACCCAGTACTTC.

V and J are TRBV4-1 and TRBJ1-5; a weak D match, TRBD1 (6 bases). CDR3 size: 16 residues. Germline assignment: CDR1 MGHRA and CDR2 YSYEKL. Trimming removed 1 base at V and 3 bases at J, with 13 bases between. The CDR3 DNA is TGCGCCAGCAGCCAAGTTCTGGGGGCCTCCAATCAGCCCCAGCATTTT. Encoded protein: CASSQVLGASNQPQHF.

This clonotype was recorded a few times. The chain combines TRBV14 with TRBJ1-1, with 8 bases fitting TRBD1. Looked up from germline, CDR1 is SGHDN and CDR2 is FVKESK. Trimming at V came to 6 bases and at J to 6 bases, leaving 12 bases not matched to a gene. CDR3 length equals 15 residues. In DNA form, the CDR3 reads TGTGCCAGCAGTAGACAGGGGTTGGTTCTGGCTGAAGCTTTCTTT. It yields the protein CASSRQGLVLAEAFF.